The T cell receptor (beta chain) under discussion was sequenced for a study of T cell changes during pregnancy in multiple sclerosis. Clones were sequenced by immunoSEQ multiplex PCR, and TCRdb holds only the in-frame ones, with some missing. The data contain around 65,000 clones, approximately 89% of them seen just once; the ten biggest clones take up roughly 1.4%. CDR1 is LNHDA and CDR2 is SQIVND in the germline V gene (reference sequence). CDR3 length: 15 residues. Trimming took 1 base from V and 9 from J, leaving 16 bases between them. The material sequenced was peripheral blood, taken in the third trimester of pregnancy. This clonotype originated in a female donor in good health, enrolled as a control in a pregnancy study. The V and J genes are TRBV19 and TRBJ2-1; D is possibly TRBD1 (5 bases). Written as DNA, the CDR3 is TGTGCCAGTAGTATAGTATATACGACAGCTCTTGAGCAGTTCTTC. This encodes CASSIVYTTALEQFF.